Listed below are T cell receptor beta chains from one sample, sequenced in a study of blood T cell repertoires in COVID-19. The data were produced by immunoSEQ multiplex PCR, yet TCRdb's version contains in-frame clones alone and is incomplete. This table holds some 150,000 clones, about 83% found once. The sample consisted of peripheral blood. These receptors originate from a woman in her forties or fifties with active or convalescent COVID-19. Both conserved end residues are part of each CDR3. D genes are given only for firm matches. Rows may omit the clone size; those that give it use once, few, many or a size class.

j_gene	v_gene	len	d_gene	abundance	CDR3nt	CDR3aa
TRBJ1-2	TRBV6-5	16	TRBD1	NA	TGTGCCAGCAGTTATTACCGGACAGGGATGAACTATGGCTACACCTTC	CASSYYRTGMNYGYTF
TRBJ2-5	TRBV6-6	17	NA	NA	TGTGCCAGCAGCCGAAACAGGGGGGAGGGGTACCAAGAGACCCAGTACTTC	CASSRNRGEGYQETQYF
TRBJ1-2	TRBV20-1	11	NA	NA	TGCAGTGCTAGAAAGGGGCATGGCTACACCTTC	CSARKGHGYTF
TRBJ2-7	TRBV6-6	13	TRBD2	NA	TGTGCCAGCAGTTACGCGGGAGCGGGCGAGCAGTACTTC	CASSYAGAGEQYF
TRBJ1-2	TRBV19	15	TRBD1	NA	TGTGCCAGTAGTATAGTCTCAGGGGGCCACTATGGCTACACCTTC	CASSIVSGGHYGYTF
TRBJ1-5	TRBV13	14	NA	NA	TGTGCCAGCAGCTTAGGACAGAGCAATCAGCCCCAGCATTTT	CASSLGQSNQPQHF
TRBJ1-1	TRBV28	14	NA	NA	TGTGCCAGCACCGAAGGGGGAAGGAGTACTGAAGCTTTCTTT	CASTEGGRSTEAFF
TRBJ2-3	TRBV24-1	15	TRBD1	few	TGTGCCACCAGTGACCGCGGGACAGGGACCGATACGCAGTATTTT	CATSDRGTGTDTQYF
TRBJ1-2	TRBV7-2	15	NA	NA	TGTGCCAGCAGCTTGGGGGGGTTCAGGGGAGGCGGCTACACCTTC	CASSLGGFRGGGYTF
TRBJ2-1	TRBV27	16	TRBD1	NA	TGTGCCAGCAGTCTACTGGGACAGGGGGCCAACAATGAGCAGTTCTTC	CASSLLGQGANNEQFF
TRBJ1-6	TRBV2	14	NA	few	TGTGCCAGCCATCCCCGTGGGGGGGATTCACCCCTCCACTTT	CASHPRGGDSPLHF
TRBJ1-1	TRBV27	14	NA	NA	TGTGCCAGCAGTCAGGTACAGGGAAGGGCTGAAGCTTTCTTT	CASSQVQGRAEAFF
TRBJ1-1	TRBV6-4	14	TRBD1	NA	TGTGCCAGCAGGGCGGACAGGGGGAACACTGAAGCTTTCTTT	CASRADRGNTEAFF
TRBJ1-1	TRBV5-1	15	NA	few	TGCGCCAGCAGCTTGCGGTCCGGGGTGGGCACTGAAGCTTTCTTT	CASSLRSGVGTEAFF
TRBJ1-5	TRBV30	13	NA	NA	TGTGCCTGGAGTGGACTTAGCAATCAGCCCCAGCATTTT	CAWSGLSNQPQHF
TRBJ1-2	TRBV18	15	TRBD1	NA	TGTGCCAGCTCACCTTCAGGACAGGCGGGGTATGGCTACACCTTC	CASSPSGQAGYGYTF
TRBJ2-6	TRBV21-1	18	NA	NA	TGTGCCAGCAGCAAAGCCGGGACTCCCTTCTCTGGGGCCAACGTCCTGACTTTC	CASSKAGTPFSGANVLTF
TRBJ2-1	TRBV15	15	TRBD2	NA	TGTGCCACCAGCGGTCTAGCGGCCTCCTACAATGAGCAGTTCTTC	CATSGLAASYNEQFF
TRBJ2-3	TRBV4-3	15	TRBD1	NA	TGCGCCAGCAGCCCTGCTGGACAGGCCCGCGGTACGCAGTATTTT	CASSPAGQARGTQYF
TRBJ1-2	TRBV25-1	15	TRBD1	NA	TGTGCCAGCAGTGAAGATCACAGGGGCTTCTATGGCTACACCTTC	CASSEDHRGFYGYTF
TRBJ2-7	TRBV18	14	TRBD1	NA	TGTGCCAGCTCGTCCGGGACAGGACTCTACGAGCAGTACTTC	CASSSGTGLYEQYF
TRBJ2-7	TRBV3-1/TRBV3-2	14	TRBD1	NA	TGTGCCAGCAGCCAAGGGACAGGGCCCTACGAGCAGTACTTC	CASSQGTGPYEQYF
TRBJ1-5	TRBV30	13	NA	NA	TGTGCCTGGAGGCAGGATAGCAATCAGCCCCAGCATTTT	CAWRQDSNQPQHF
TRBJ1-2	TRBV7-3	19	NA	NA	TGTGCCAGCAGCTCTTCCTGGGGGGGGCAATCTTCCCCTTGGTATGGCTACACCTTC	CASSSSWGGQSSPWYGYTF
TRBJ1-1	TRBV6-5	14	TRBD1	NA	TGTGCCAGCAGAGGACAGGGGGTGAACACTGAAGCTTTCTTT	CASRGQGVNTEAFF
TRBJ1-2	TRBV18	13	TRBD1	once	TGTGCCAGCTCAGATGGACAGGGCTATGGCTACACCTTC	CASSDGQGYGYTF
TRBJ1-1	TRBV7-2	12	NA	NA	TGTGCCAGCAGCTTAGAATCAGGTCGCGCTTTCTTT	CASSLESGRAFF
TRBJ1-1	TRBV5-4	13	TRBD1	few	TGTGCCAGCAGCTTGGACAGGGGCACTGAAGCTTTCTTT	CASSLDRGTEAFF
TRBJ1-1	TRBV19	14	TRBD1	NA	TGTGCCAGTAGTCCGCAGGGGGGTTTTACTGAAGCTTTCTTT	CASSPQGGFTEAFF
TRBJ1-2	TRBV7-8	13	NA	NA	TGTGCCAGCAGCCCAGGGTCGGACTATGGCTACACCTTC	CASSPGSDYGYTF
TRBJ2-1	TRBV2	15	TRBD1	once	TGTGCCAGCAGTGACCGACAGGGGTCCTACAATGAGCAGTTCTTC	CASSDRQGSYNEQFF
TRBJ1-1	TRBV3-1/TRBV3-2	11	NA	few	TGTGCCAGCAGTCGAGGGGGGGGGTCTTTCTTT	CASSRGGGSFF
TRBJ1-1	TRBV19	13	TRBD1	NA	TGTGCCAGTAGCCCGGGACAGCCGATGGGAGCTTTCTTT	CASSPGQPMGAFF
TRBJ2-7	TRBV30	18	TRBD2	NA	TGTGCCTGGAGTATACTGGGGACTAGCGGGAGGGCAGGAAGGGAGCAGTACTTC	CAWSILGTSGRAGREQYF
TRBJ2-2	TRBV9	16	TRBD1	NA	TGTGCCAGCAGCCCTAGGACAGGGGCCAACACCGGGGAGCTGTTTTTT	CASSPRTGANTGELFF
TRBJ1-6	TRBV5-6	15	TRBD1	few	TGTGCCAGCAGCTTTCGGGACAGACTCAATTCACCCCTCCACTTT	CASSFRDRLNSPLHF
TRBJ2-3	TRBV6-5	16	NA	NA	TGTGCCAGCAGTTACTCCGGGAATCTAGACACAGATACGCAGTATTTT	CASSYSGNLDTDTQYF
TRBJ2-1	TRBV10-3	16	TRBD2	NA	TGTGCCATCAGTCTCGGACTAGCGGGAGGGGGCAATGAGCAGTTCTTC	CAISLGLAGGGNEQFF
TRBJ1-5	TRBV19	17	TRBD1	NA	TGTGCCAGTAGTATCGAAGTGTGGGGACAGGGCGATCAGCCCCAGCATTTT	CASSIEVWGQGDQPQHF
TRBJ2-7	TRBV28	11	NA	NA	TGTGCCAGCAGGACAGTTTACGAGCAGTACTTC	CASRTVYEQYF
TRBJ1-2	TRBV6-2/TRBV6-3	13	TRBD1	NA	TGTGCCAGCAGCCGGGGACAGAGCTATGGCTACACCTTC	CASSRGQSYGYTF
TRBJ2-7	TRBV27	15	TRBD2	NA	TGTGCCAGCAGGCCTAGCGGGGTTAGCTCCTACGAGCAGTACTTC	CASRPSGVSSYEQYF
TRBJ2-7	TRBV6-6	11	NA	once	TGTGCCAGCAGTTACGGAGCAGAGCAGTACTTC	CASSYGAEQYF
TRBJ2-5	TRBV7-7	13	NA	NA	TGTGCTAGCAGCTTTGGTCCCGAGGAGACCCAGTACTTC	CASSFGPEETQYF
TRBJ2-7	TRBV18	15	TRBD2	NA	TGTGCCAGCTCAATGGGACTAGCGGAGGACTACGAGCAGTACTTC	CASSMGLAEDYEQYF
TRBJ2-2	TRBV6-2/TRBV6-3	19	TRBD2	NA	TGTGCCAGCAGTTATTCGTTTAGCGGGGGGGACTCGAACACCGGGGAGCTGTTTTTT	CASSYSFSGGDSNTGELFF
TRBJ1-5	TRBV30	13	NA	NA	TGTGCCTGGAGCGCCTCCAGTGATCAGCCCCAGCATTTT	CAWSASSDQPQHF
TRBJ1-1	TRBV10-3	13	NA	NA	TGTGCCATCAAGGCCAGGGGCCAAACTGAAGCTTTCTTT	CAIKARGQTEAFF
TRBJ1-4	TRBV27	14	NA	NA	TGTGCCAGCAGTCCCAGGGACAACGGTGAAAAACTGTTCTTT	CASSPRDNGEKLFF
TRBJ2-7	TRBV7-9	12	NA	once	TGTGCCAGCAGCTTAACAGCCTACGAGCAGTACTTC	CASSLTAYEQYF
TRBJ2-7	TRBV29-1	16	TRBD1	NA	TGCAGCGTTGGAGCGACAGGGGCCAGGGCCACCTACGAGCAGTACTTC	CSVGATGARATYEQYF
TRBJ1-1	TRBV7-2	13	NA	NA	TGTGCCAGCAGCTTCGGTCTGAACACTGAAGCTTTCTTT	CASSFGLNTEAFF
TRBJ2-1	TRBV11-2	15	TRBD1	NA	TGTGCCAGCAGCCCCGGGACAGGGGTCCGGAATGAGCAGTTCTTC	CASSPGTGVRNEQFF
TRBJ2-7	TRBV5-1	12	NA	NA	TGCGCCAGCAGCTTGGCCCCAGGGAAGCAGTACTTC	CASSLAPGKQYF
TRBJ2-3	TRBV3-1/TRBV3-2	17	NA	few	TGTGCCAGCAGCCCTCCCTGGGGGGAGGTGAGGTCAGATACGCAGTATTTT	CASSPPWGEVRSDTQYF
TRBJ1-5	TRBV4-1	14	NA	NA	TGCGCCAGCAGCCAAGATCACAGGGATCAGCCCCAGCATTTT	CASSQDHRDQPQHF
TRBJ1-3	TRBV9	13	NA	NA	TGTGCCAGCAGAGGAGGCTCTGGAAACACCATATATTTT	CASRGGSGNTIYF
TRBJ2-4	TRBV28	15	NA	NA	TGTGCCAGCAGTTCTGAGGGCGCTGCCAAAAACATTCAGTACTTC	CASSSEGAAKNIQYF
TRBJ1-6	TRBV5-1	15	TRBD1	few	TGCGCCAGCAGGGAGGGGGCAGAAGCTAATTCACCCCTCCACTTT	CASREGAEANSPLHF